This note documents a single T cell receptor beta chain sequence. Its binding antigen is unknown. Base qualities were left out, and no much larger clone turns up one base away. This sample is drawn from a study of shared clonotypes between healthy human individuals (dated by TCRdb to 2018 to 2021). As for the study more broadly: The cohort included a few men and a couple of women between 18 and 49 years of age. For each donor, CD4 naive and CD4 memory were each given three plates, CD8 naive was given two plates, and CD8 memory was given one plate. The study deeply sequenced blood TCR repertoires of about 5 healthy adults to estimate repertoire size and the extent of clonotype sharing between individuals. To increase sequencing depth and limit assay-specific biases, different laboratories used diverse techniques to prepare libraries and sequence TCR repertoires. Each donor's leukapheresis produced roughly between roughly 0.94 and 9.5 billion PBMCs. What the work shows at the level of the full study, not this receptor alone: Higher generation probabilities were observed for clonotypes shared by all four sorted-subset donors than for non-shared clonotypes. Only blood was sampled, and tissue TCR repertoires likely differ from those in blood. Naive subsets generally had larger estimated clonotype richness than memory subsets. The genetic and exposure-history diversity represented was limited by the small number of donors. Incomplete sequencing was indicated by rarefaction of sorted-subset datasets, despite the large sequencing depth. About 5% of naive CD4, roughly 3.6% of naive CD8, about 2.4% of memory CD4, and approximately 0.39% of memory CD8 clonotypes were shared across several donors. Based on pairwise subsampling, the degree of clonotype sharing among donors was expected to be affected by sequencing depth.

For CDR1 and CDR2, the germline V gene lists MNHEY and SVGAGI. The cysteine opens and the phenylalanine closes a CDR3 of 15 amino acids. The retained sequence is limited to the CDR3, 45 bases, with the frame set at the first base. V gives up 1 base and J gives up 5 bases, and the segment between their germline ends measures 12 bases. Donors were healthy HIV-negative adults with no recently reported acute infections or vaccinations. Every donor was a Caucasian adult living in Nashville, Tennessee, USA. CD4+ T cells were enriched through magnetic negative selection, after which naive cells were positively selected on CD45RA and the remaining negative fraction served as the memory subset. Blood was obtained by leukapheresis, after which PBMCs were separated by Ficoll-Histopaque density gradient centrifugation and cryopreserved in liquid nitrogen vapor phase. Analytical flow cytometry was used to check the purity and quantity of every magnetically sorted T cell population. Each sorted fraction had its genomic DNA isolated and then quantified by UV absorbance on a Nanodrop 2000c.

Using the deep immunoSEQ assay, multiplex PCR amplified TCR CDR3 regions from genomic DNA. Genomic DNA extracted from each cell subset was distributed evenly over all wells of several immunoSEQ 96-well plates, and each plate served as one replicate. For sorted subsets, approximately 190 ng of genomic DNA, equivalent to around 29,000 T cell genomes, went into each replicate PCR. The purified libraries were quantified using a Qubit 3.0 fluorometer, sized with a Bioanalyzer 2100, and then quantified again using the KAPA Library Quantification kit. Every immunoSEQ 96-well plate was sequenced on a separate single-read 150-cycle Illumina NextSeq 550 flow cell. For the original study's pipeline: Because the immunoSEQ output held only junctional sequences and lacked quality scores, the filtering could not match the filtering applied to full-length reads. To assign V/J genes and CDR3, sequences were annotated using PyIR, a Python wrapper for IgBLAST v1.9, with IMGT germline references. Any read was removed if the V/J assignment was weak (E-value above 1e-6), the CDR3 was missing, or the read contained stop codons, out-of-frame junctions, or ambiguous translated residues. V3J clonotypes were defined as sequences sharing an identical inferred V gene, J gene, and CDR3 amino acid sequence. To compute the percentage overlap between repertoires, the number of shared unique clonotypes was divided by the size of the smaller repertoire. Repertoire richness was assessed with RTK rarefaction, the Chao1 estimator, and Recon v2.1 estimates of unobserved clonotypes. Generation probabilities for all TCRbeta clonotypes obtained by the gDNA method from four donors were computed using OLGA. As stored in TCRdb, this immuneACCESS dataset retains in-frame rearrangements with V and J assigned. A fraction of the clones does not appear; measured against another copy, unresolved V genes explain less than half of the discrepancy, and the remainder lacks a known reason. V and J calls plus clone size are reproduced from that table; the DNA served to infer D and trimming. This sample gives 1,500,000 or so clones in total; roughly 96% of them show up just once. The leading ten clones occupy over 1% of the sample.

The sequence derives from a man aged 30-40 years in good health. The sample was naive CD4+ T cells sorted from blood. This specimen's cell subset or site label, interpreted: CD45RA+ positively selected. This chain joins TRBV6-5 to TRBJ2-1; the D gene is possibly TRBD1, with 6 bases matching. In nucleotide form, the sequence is TGTGCCAGCAGTTACTTCAGGGGCCCCCACAATGAGCAGTTCTTC. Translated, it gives CASSYFRGPHNEQFF.